The 14 T cell receptor beta chains below all came from one sample that was sequenced in a study of OX40 agonist ivuxolimab in advanced cancers. Method: immunoSEQ multiplex PCR; TCRdb's copy keeps in-frame clones and lacks some. The data hold 60,000 or so clones, with roughly 87% observed a single time. Specimen: CD4+ or CD8+ T cells sorted from blood, collected in a trial of the OX40 agonist ivuxolimab. Source of these receptors: an adult with an advanced solid tumor such as melanoma, head and neck, liver or kidney cancer.

The chain carries TRBV18 and TRBJ1-2; the D is unclear. The CDR3 contains 14 residues. Trimming took 1 base from V and 5 from J, leaving 11 bases between them. Germline V gene sequence: CDR1 KGHSH, CDR2 LQKENI. The DNA for the CDR3 is TGTGCCAGCTCACCACTTACAGAACGGTATGGCTACACCTTC. Protein sequence: CASSPLTERYGYTF.

The chain employs TRBV19 and TRBJ1-2; D possibly corresponds to TRBD1 (5 bases). There are 14 residues in the CDR3. The germline V gene encodes CDR1 LNHDA and CDR2 SQIVND (reference sequence). V lost 9 bases and J 0 bases, leaving 14 bases between the germline ends. The CDR3 DNA reads TGTGCCAGCAGGGAGGAAGGGGCTAACTATGGCTACACCTTC. This codes for CASREEGANYGYTF.

V is TRBV10-3 and J is TRBJ1-1; D not certain. The CDR3 consists of 11 residues. Germline-derived CDR1 and CDR2 are ENHRY and SYGVKD. V lost 5 bases and J lost 4, with 5 bases in between. The CDR3 coding sequence is TGTGCCATCAGTAGCGGCACTGAAGCTTTCTTT. It codes for CAISSGTEAFF.

The gene calls are TRBV6-5 and TRBJ1-1; no reliable D call. The CDR3 covers 15 residues. In germline, CDR1 is MNHEY, CDR2 SVGAGI. V dropped 6 bases and J dropped 2 bases, with 16 bases sitting between them. CDR3 residues: CASRGKDLLNTEAFF. As DNA, the CDR3 is TGTGCCAGCAGAGGGAAGGACCTCCTTAACACTGAAGCTTTCTTT.

The chain carries TRBV19 and TRBJ2-1, with TRBD1 identical over 10 bases. Trimming took 6 bases from V and 6 from J; bases not matched to a gene: 8. CDR1 is LNHDA and CDR2 is SQIVND in the germline V gene (reference sequence). The CDR3 is 15 residues long. The CDR3 reads CASRVGTGVINEQFF. CDR3 coding DNA: TGTGCCAGTAGGGTGGGGACAGGGGTCATCAATGAGCAGTTCTTC. The full variable domain, rest sourced from reference TRBV19 and TRBJ2-1, is DGGITQSPKYLFRKEGQNVTLSCEQNLNHDAMYWYRQDPGQGLRLIYYSQIVNDFQKGDIAEGYSVSREKKESFPLTVTSAQKNPTAFYLCASRVGTGVINEQFFGPGTRLTVL.

This chain's CDR3 is CASSPGQRETQYF. CDR3 coding DNA: TGTGCCAGCAGCCCGGGACAGAGAGAGACCCAGTACTTC. The chain carries TRBV7-9 and TRBJ2-5; TRBD1 aligns across 7 bases. The trim removed 5 bases at V and 4 bases at J, leaving 4 bases unmatched. Germline V gene sequence: CDR1 SEHNR, CDR2 FQNEAQ (reference sequence). The CDR3 is 13 residues long.

Turning to this clone: Other nucleotide sequences from this sample produce the same CDR3. This chain connects TRBV14 to TRBJ1-1; D unclear. The germline V and J ends were trimmed by 4 bases and 0 bases, with 6 bases remaining between them. Germline lookup yields CDR1 SGHDN and CDR2 FVKESK. The CDR3 is 13 amino acids. The CDR3 loop reads CASSRGLNTEAFF. The CDR3 DNA follows: TGTGCCAGCAGCCGAGGTCTGAACACTGAAGCTTTCTTT. Combining the CDR3 with reference TRBV14 and TRBJ1-1 gives the whole variable domain EAGVTQFPSHSVIEKGQTVTLRCDPISGHDNLYWYRRVMGKEIKFLLHFVKESKQDESGMPNNRFLAERTGGTYSTLKVQPAELEDSGVYFCASSRGLNTEAFFGQGTRLTVV.

The chain has TRBV11-3 and TRBJ2-1, with a possible D match to TRBD1 (5 bases). This CDR3 is 16 amino acids long. Germline V gene data show CDR1 as SGHNT and CDR2 as YENEEA. V was clipped by 0 bases and J by 5 bases, with 14 bases between them. The CDR3: CASSLETQAGNNEQFF. The CDR3 DNA reads TGTGCCAGCAGCTTAGAAACCCAGGCAGGGAACAATGAGCAGTTCTTC.

V is TRBV5-6 and J is TRBJ2-1, with a possible D match to TRBD1 (6 bases). CDR3 length: 15 amino acids. The V end lost 0 bases, the J end lost 9 bases, and 16 bases lay between the germline ends. CDR1 and CDR2 (germline): SGHDT, YYEEEE. CDR3 protein: CASSLEIREGGEQFF. In DNA, the CDR3 is TGTGCCAGCAGCTTGGAGATCAGGGAAGGGGGTGAGCAGTTCTTC.

This clone showed up just a few times. V and J are TRBV9 and TRBJ1-2, with 7 bases lining up with TRBD1. CDR1 and CDR2 from the germline V gene are SGDLS and YYNGEE. V lost 6 bases to trimming and J lost 8 bases; unmatched junction nucleotides: 4. The CDR3 extends over 11 amino acids. CDR3 region: CASMAGGGYTF. In DNA form, the CDR3 reads TGTGCCAGCATGGCAGGGGGAGGCTACACCTTC.

The rearrangement links TRBV21-1 to TRBJ2-7; the listed D gene, TRBD1, was not tested against the DNA. TRBV21-1 is designated a pseudogene. The CDR3 totals 16 residues. The CDR3 loop is CASSKTRLTGPYEQYF. The CDR3 bases are TGTGCCAGCAGCAAAACCCGCCTGACAGGGCCCTACGAGCAGTACTTC.

V is TRBV28 and J is TRBJ2-5, with D possibly being TRBD1 or TRBD2 (6 bases each). The CDR3 totals 15 residues. Trimming took off 7 bases at V and 6 bases at J, with 21 bases between the two ends. Germline V gene data show CDR1 as MDHEN and CDR2 as SYDVKM. The CDR3 reads CASTLTLGGGKTQYF. The CDR3 region has the DNA TGTGCCAGCACTCTCACCCTAGGAGGGGGGAAGACCCAGTACTTC.

The rearrangement links TRBV9 to TRBJ1-4, with D hard to call. The CDR3 sequence is 15 residues long. Trimming shortened V by 4 bases and J by 7 bases, and 17 bases separated the two germline ends. Germline assignment: CDR1 SGDLS and CDR2 YYNGEE. The CDR3 spells CASSFYLGESEKLFF. The CDR3 DNA reads TGTGCCAGCAGCTTCTACCTGGGTGAAAGTGAAAAACTGTTTTTT.

DNA for the CDR3: TGTGCCAGCAGCCCCGAAGCTAACTATGGCTACACCTTC. Amino acid sequence: CASSPEANYGYTF. The V gene is TRBV7-2, the J gene TRBJ1-2; D not resolved. Per the germline V gene, CDR1 is SGHTA and CDR2 is FQGNSA. Trimming shortened V by 5 bases and J by 0 bases, and 7 bases separated the two germline ends. CDR3 length: 13 amino acids.